These 9 T cell receptor beta chains were sequenced from one sample in a study of neurological immune-mediated disorders. The time point denotes: longitudinal time-point 3. One entry per CDR3 protein results from TCRdb running MiXCR on the 5' RACE reads. The sample lists more than 40,000 distinct CDR3 sequences, about 13% seen once, with roughly 10% in the top ten. The sequenced sample consisted of PBMCs. The receptors come from a male donor with HTLV-1-associated myelopathy (HAM/TSP).

This clonotype was counted ten times or more. V usage is TRBV10-3 and J usage is TRBJ1-6, with 9 positions matching TRBD1. V lost 4 bases, J lost 2 bases, and 3 bases stayed unmatched. This CDR3 is built from 16 residues. CDR1 and CDR2 from the germline V gene are ENHRY and SYGVKD. Here the CDR3 DNA reads TGTGCCATCAGTGGACAGGGGGGCACCTATAATTCACCCCTCCACTTT. Amino acids: CAISGQGGTYNSPLHF.

This clonotype was counted at least ten times. The J gene is TRBJ2-3, the V gene TRBV6-1; D is unclear. The CDR3 covers 14 residues. In germline, CDR1 is MNHNS, CDR2 SASEGT. V was pared by 7 bases and J by 2 bases, with 13 bases between. This chain's CDR3 is CASTRGLDTDTQYF. The CDR3 nucleotides are TGTGCCAGCACCCGTGGTCTAGACACAGATACGCAGTATTTT.

This clonotype was seen repeatedly, ten times or more. The V gene is TRBV5-1, the J gene TRBJ2-2; TRBD1 matches at 10 bases. Germline lookup yields CDR1 SGHRS and CDR2 YFSETQ. This CDR3 is 15 amino acids long. V shed 4 bases, J shed 4 bases, and the junction held 4 bases outside the gene matches. The CDR3 loop reads CASSRGQGSTGELFF. In nucleotides, the CDR3 is TGCGCCAGCAGCCGGGGACAGGGGAGCACCGGGGAGCTGTTTTTT.

In this sample, this clonotype turned up many times. The V call is TRBV7-2, the J call TRBJ1-2, with 7 bases matching TRBD1. The trim removed 7 bases at V and 7 bases at J, leaving 12 bases unmatched. The CDR3 totals 14 residues. Germline loops: CDR1 SGHTA, CDR2 FQGNSA. The CDR3 region is CASTLARGGLGYTF. In DNA form, the CDR3 reads TGTGCCAGCACCCTAGCCAGGGGGGGTCTTGGCTACACCTTC.

This clonotype has just a few counts. The rearrangement uses TRBV5-1 and TRBJ2-3, with 8 bases identical to TRBD2. This CDR3 is built from 15 residues. V dropped 2 bases and J dropped 2; count of bases not matched to a gene: 4. In germline, CDR1 is SGHRS, CDR2 YFSETQ. This CDR3 is CASSLAGATTDTQYF. In DNA form, the CDR3 reads TGCGCCAGCAGCTTAGCGGGGGCAACCACAGATACGCAGTATTTT.

The sample holds many counts of this clonotype. The genes are TRBV7-9 and TRBJ1-1; perhaps TRBD1 as D (6 bases). Trimming cost V 2 bases and J 0 bases, with 7 bases left between them. Germline V gene sequence: CDR1 SEHNR, CDR2 FQNEAQ (reference sequence). This CDR3 contains 14 residues. The CDR3 reads CASSLTGLNTEAFF. The CDR3 DNA reads TGTGCCAGCAGCTTAACAGGGTTGAACACTGAAGCTTTCTTT.

This clonotype occurred many times. V and J are TRBV7-2 and TRBJ1-1, with TRBD1 identical over 7 bases. CDR1 and CDR2 from the germline V gene are SGHTA and FQGNSA. The ends lost 2 bases at V and 3 bases at J; junction bases unmatched: 6. CDR3 size: 15 residues. The CDR3 reads CASSLTGARYTEAFF. The DNA for the CDR3 is TGTGCCAGCAGCTTAACAGGGGCTCGGTACACTGAAGCTTTCTTT.

There are many counts of this clonotype. This chain joins TRBV6-6 and TRBJ2-1; 11 nucleotides align to TRBD2. Germline values: CDR1 MNHNY, CDR2 SVGAGI (reference sequence). The CDR3 consists of 15 residues. V shed 5 bases and J 5 bases; nucleotides not matched to a gene: 5. The CDR3 DNA reads TGTGCCAGCAGTCCCGGGACTAGCGGAAACAATGAGCAGTTCTTC. Its translation is CASSPGTSGNNEQFF.

This clonotype was recorded at least ten times. The chain joins TRBV5-1 to TRBJ2-1; D not resolved. V was pared by 0 bases and J by 7 bases, with 8 bases between. There are 13 residues in the CDR3. CDR1 SGHRS and CDR2 YFSETQ come from the germline V gene. This chain's CDR3 is CASSLARANEQFF. The CDR3 nucleotides read TGCGCCAGCAGCTTGGCCCGAGCGAATGAGCAGTTCTTC.